A selection of T cell receptor beta chains follows, all from one sample in a study of cytomegalovirus exposure and HLA in healthy donors. Only in-frame clones appear in the TCRdb table, and some are missing; sequencing was by immunoSEQ multiplex PCR. The sample contains 95,000 to 120,000 clones, approximately 94% of which appear only once. The specimen sequenced was PBMCs. The receptors originated from a woman in her late teens or twenties in good health and CMV-seronegative. The CDR3 runs from the conserved cysteine through the conserved F or W. D genes are given only for firm matches. Rows may omit the clone size; those that give it use once, few, many or a size class.

13	TRBJ2-7	TRBD1	-	TRBV2	TGTGCCAGCACTCTGACAGGGTATCACGAGCAGTACTTC	CASTLTGYHEQYF
15	TRBJ1-2	-	-	TRBV7-9	TGTGCCAGCAGCACGTCTAGCCCAACAGGGAATGGCTACACCTTC	CASSTSSPTGNGYTF
17	TRBJ2-2	-	once	TRBV4-1	TGCGCCAGCAGCCAAGGGACAGAGTTCGCGAACACCGGGGAGCTGTTTTTT	CASSQGTEFANTGELFF
16	TRBJ2-2	-	-	TRBV5-1	TGCGCCAGCAGCTTTTTAGGGACACTGAACACCGGGGAGCTGTTTTTT	CASSFLGTLNTGELFF
14	TRBJ2-2	-	-	TRBV11-2	TGTGCCAGCAGTCCAGGCCAGGGCGTGAGGGAGCTGTTTTTT	CASSPGQGVRELFF
15	TRBJ2-5	-	-	TRBV2	TGTGCCAGCAAGGGGGTGCGTTGGGGGAGAGAGACCCAGTACTTC	CASKGVRWGRETQYF
19	TRBJ2-3	TRBD2	-	TRBV7-9	TGTGCCAGCAGCAGGGCTGTGGCTAGCGGGGGCCTTAGCACAGATACGCAGTATTTT	CASSRAVASGGLSTDTQYF
17	TRBJ2-3	TRBD2	-	TRBV4-1	TGCGCCAGCAGCCAAGGATTAACTAGCGGGGTCACAGATACGCAGTATTTT	CASSQGLTSGVTDTQYF
14	TRBJ2-7	-	-	TRBV4-2	TGTGCCAGCAGCCAAGACGAGATTTCCTACGAGCAGTACTTC	CASSQDEISYEQYF
16	TRBJ1-5	-	-	TRBV28	TGTGCCAGCAGTATTTACCCGAGGGCGCCCGATCAGCCCCAGCATTTT	CASSIYPRAPDQPQHF
15	TRBJ1-3	-	-	TRBV7-9	TGTGCCAGCAGCTCCAAAGGGAGCTCTGGAAACACCATATATTTT	CASSSKGSSGNTIYF
15	TRBJ1-5	-	-	TRBV5-1	TGCGCCAGCAGCTTGGTCCGCAACAGCACTCAGCCCCAGCATTTT	CASSLVRNSTQPQHF
17	TRBJ2-5	-	-	TRBV13	TGTGCCAGCAGCCGTCCGGGGGACAGACCTTACCAAGAGACCCAGTACTTC	CASSRPGDRPYQETQYF
17	TRBJ2-3	-	-	TRBV18	TGTGCCAGCTCACCATCGGCAGGGCTCAAGGACACAGATACGCAGTATTTT	CASSPSAGLKDTDTQYF
17	TRBJ2-2	TRBD2	-	TRBV18	TGTGCCAGCTCACCATACCGGGGAGGGATGAACACCGGGGAGCTGTTTTTT	CASSPYRGGMNTGELFF
16	TRBJ1-5	TRBD1	once	TRBV19	TGTGCCAGTAGTATAAGAGACAGGGGGTTCAATCAGCCCCAGCATTTT	CASSIRDRGFNQPQHF
15	TRBJ2-3	-	once	TRBV6-1	TGTGCCAGCAGTCTACTAAGCGCCTCCACAGATACGCAGTATTTT	CASSLLSASTDTQYF
15	TRBJ2-7	-	-	TRBV7-7	TGTGCCAGCAGCCCAGCGGCGGACCCGGCCTACGAGCAGTACTTC	CASSPAADPAYEQYF
15	TRBJ2-7	-	-	TRBV5-1	TGCGCCAGCAGCCTACAGGGCGGGGGAACCTACGAGCAGTACTTC	CASSLQGGGTYEQYF
16	TRBJ1-1	TRBD1	-	TRBV27	TGTGCCAGCAGTTTACTAACCACCGGGACAGACACTGAAGCTTTCTTT	CASSLLTTGTDTEAFF
16	TRBJ1-5	TRBD1	-	TRBV6-6	TGTGCCAGCAGTTACTCGGCAGGGGGTGTCAATCAGCCCCAGCATTTT	CASSYSAGGVNQPQHF
14	TRBJ2-6	-	-	TRBV27	TGTGCCAGCAGTCCCATCTCTGGGGCCAACGTCCTGACTTTC	CASSPISGANVLTF
17	TRBJ1-4	TRBD1	-	TRBV28	TGTGCCAGCAGACCAAACGGCCTGGGACAGCTTAATGAAAAACTGTTTTTT	CASRPNGLGQLNEKLFF
11	TRBJ2-5	-	-	TRBV6-5	TGTGCCAGCAAGGGGACTGAGACCCAGTACTTC	CASKGTETQYF
14	TRBJ2-4	TRBD1	-	TRBV10-2	TGCGCCAGCTTCCTGCCGGGACAGGGAAACATTCAGTACTTC	CASFLPGQGNIQYF
14	TRBJ2-1	TRBD1	-	TRBV27	TGTGCCAGCAGTCCGGACAGGGTTTTTGGTGAGCAGTTCTTC	CASSPDRVFGEQFF
14	TRBJ1-1	TRBD1	few	TRBV7-9	TGTGCCAGCAGCTTAAGACAGGGGAACACTGAAGCTTTCTTT	CASSLRQGNTEAFF
16	TRBJ1-2	TRBD1	-	TRBV7-2	TGTGCCAGCAGCCCCTCTCTGACAGGGGCGGCCTATGGCTACACCTTC	CASSPSLTGAAYGYTF
13	TRBJ1-2	-	-	TRBV5-4	TGTGCCAGCACCCCAAGCGGAGGCTGGAACTACACCTTC	CASTPSGGWNYTF
15	TRBJ2-2	TRBD2	few	TRBV5-1	TGCGCCAGCAGCGGGACTAGCGGGGTTACCGGGGAGCTGTTTTTT	CASSGTSGVTGELFF
13	TRBJ1-2	-	-	TRBV5-1	TGCGCCAGCAGCTTGGCAGGGGACGGTGGCTACACCTTC	CASSLAGDGGYTF
16	TRBJ1-2	TRBD1	-	TRBV12-5	TGTGCTAGTGGCTGGGGCGGGACAGGGGGTCTTGGGGGCTACACCTTC	CASGWGGTGGLGGYTF
15	TRBJ1-2	TRBD1	once	TRBV6-1	TGTGCCAGCAGGACTAAGGGACAGGGGGCGGGTGGCTACACCTTC	CASRTKGQGAGGYTF
15	TRBJ2-2	-	-	TRBV2	TGTGCCAGCAGCCGCCCCAGGGTGGACACCGGGGAGCTGTTTTTT	CASSRPRVDTGELFF
16	TRBJ1-3	-	-	TRBV27	TGTGCCAGCAGTTTATCAGTATTGGGAGAAGGAAACACCATATATTTT	CASSLSVLGEGNTIYF
14	TRBJ2-7	-	-	TRBV18	TGTGCCAGCTCCCTTCTAGACAGTACTGACGAGCAGTACTTC	CASSLLDSTDEQYF
15	TRBJ2-1	TRBD2	few	TRBV5-1	TGCGCCAGCAGCGTACCTAGCGGGGAATACAATGAGCAGTTCTTC	CASSVPSGEYNEQFF
11	TRBJ1-1	TRBD1	-	TRBV30	TGTGCCTGGCGGGGACAGGTCGAAGCTTTCTTT	CAWRGQVEAFF
15	TRBJ1-4	-	-	TRBV5-1	TGCGCCAGCAGCTTGGATGGGACATTAAGTGAAAAACTGTTTTTT	CASSLDGTLSEKLFF
11	TRBJ1-1	-	-	TRBV29-1	TGCAGCGTTGAGTGGGGGAGGGGAGCTTTCTTT	CSVEWGRGAFF
15	TRBJ1-6	-	-	TRBV7-9	TGTGCCAGCAGCTTATTCGGTGACAGCAATTCACCCCTCCACTTT	CASSLFGDSNSPLHF
14	TRBJ1-5	-	-	TRBV5-6	TGTGCCAGCAGCCCCTACCCAGGGGATCAGCCCCAGCATTTT	CASSPYPGDQPQHF
17	TRBJ2-2	TRBD1	-	TRBV5-6	TGTGCCAGCAGCGCCCGGGACAGAGGAAAGAACACCGGGGAGCTGTTTTTT	CASSARDRGKNTGELFF
16	TRBJ2-7	TRBD1	once	TRBV6-5	TGTGCCAGCAGTTCCTTTAGGGACAGGGAAACCTACGAGCAGTACTTC	CASSSFRDRETYEQYF
13	TRBJ1-5	TRBD1	-	TRBV6-1	TGTGCCAGCACGACAGGGTGGCGTCAGCCCCAGCATTTT	CASTTGWRQPQHF
17	TRBJ2-7	-	-	TRBV7-2	TGTGCCAGCAGCTTACACCCGGGTCGGCTCCAAACCTACGAGCAGTACTTC	CASSLHPGRLQTYEQYF
14	TRBJ1-1	TRBD1	-	TRBV25-1	TGTGCCAGCAGTGTACAGGGGGCGCGGACTGAAGCTTTCTTT	CASSVQGARTEAFF
16	TRBJ2-1	TRBD1	-	TRBV15	TGTGCCACCACCCCCGGGACAGGGGTTTCCTACAATGAGCAGTTCTTC	CATTPGTGVSYNEQFF
15	TRBJ2-3	-	-	TRBV6-5	TGTGCCAGCAGCCTGAGACAGGCGCAACCCCTTACGCAGTATTTT	CASSLRQAQPLTQYF
15	TRBJ1-2	-	-	TRBV6-6	TGTGCCAGCAGTTGGCCGGGGGGGGCGAACTATGGCTACACCTTC	CASSWPGGANYGYTF
18	TRBJ2-1	TRBD2	-	TRBV4-1	TGCGCCAGCAGCCAAGGGCTTGGTCTAGCGGGCTATAACAATGAGCAGTTCTTC	CASSQGLGLAGYNNEQFF
14	TRBJ1-2	-	-	TRBV5-8	TGTGCCAGCAGCGCCCGGACAGCGGTCTATGGCTACACCTTC	CASSARTAVYGYTF